This entry lists 17 T cell receptor beta chains sequenced from one sample in a study of T cell responses to AZD1222 COVID-19 vaccine. The assay was immunoSEQ multiplex PCR, and TCRdb's table has in-frame clones only and misses some. The sample has about 100,000 clones; around 90% are singletons. The sample was peripheral blood, taken on day 0 of AZD1222 vaccination. The receptors come from an adult in good health.

The J gene is TRBJ2-1, the V gene TRBV19; unclear D gene. This CDR3 spans 13 amino acids. Germline values: CDR1 LNHDA, CDR2 SQIVND (reference sequence). Trimming left V 4 bases short and J 5 bases short, with 9 bases between. The CDR3 bases are TGTGCCAGTAGTAAGGGCCACGACAATGAGCAGTTCTTC. As protein: CASSKGHDNEQFF.

The chain recombines TRBV5-4 with TRBJ1-2; D is uncertain. The CDR3 is 13 residues long. Trimming stripped 6 bases from V and 0 bases from J, with 9 bases between. Germline V gene sequence: CDR1 SGHNT, CDR2 YYREEE (reference sequence). Here the CDR3 reads CASTLRANYGYTF. The CDR3 DNA follows: TGTGCCAGCACCCTTCGCGCTAACTATGGCTACACCTTC.

The chain recombines TRBV2 with TRBJ1-2; possible D gene TRBD1, 5 bases. This CDR3 comprises 13 residues. Germline CDR1 reads SNHLY; CDR2 reads FYNNEI. V was clipped by 7 bases and J by 5 bases, with 14 bases between them. The CDR3 DNA follows: TGTGCCAGCAAGACAGTTGGCCTATATGGCTACACCTTC. Its translation: CASKTVGLYGYTF.

For the CDR3, the DNA is TGTGCCAGCAGCCCTTCGGGGGAAACCCTCATCTACAATGAGCAGTTCTTC. Translation: CASSPSGETLIYNEQFF. This chain connects TRBV3-1 (or the pseudogene TRBV3-2) to TRBJ2-1; D is possibly TRBD2 (6 bases). Germline CDR1 is LGHDT and CDR2 is YNNKEL (reference sequence). V shed 4 bases and J shed 3 bases, with 19 bases lying between them. This CDR3 spans 17 amino acids.

The chain joins TRBV18 to TRBJ2-7; TRBD1 matches 9 bases. Trimming at V came to 6 bases and at J to 7 bases, leaving 7 bases not matched to a gene. Germline values: CDR1 KGHSH, CDR2 LQKENI. The CDR3 consists of 13 residues. CDR3 in DNA: TGTGCCAGCTCCGAAGGGACAGGGAGGGAGCAGTACTTC. Translated: CASSEGTGREQYF.

The chain carries TRBV13 and TRBJ2-5; tentatively, D is TRBD2 (5 bases). Per the germline V gene, CDR1 is PRHDT and CDR2 is FYEKMQ (reference sequence). V lost 6 bases, J lost 0 bases, and 8 bases lay in between. The CDR3 spans 13 residues. CDR3 nucleotides: TGTGCCAGCAGGCGGGCGTACCAAGAGACCCAGTACTTC. Residues: CASRRAYQETQYF.

In its sample, this clone was seen once. The gene calls are TRBV7-9 and TRBJ1-2; D may be TRBD1 (5 bases). Trimming pared 4 bases from V and 4 bases from J, leaving 10 bases between. The germline CDR1 and CDR2 sequences are SEHNR and FQNEAQ (reference sequence). The CDR3 has 13 residues. The CDR3: CASSSLDSYGYTF. The DNA of the CDR3 is TGTGCCAGCAGCTCCTTAGACAGCTATGGCTACACCTTC.

The rearrangement links TRBV5-6 to TRBJ2-7, with 7 bases lining up with TRBD1. V was pared by 4 bases and J by 2 bases, with 12 bases of the junction left unmatched. In germline, CDR1 is SGHDT, CDR2 YYEEEE. The CDR3 is 16 residues long. The CDR3 sequence is CASSIRRQGLAYEQYF. The CDR3 coding sequence is TGTGCCAGCAGCATAAGAAGACAGGGTCTAGCCTACGAGCAGTACTTC.

The rearrangement links TRBV21-1 to TRBJ2-7; the table's D call of TRBD1 was not tested on the DNA. TRBV21-1 counts as a pseudogene. The CDR3 is 19 amino acids. The CDR3 protein is CASSKRPGQGAKKSYEQYF. CDR3 in DNA: TGTGCCAGCAGCAAAAGGCCGGGACAGGGGGCGAAAAAGTCTTACGAGCAGTACTTC.

The count of this clone is one. V usage is TRBV6-2 or TRBV6-3 and J usage is TRBJ1-5; unclear D gene. The CDR3 is 14 amino acids. V lost 3 bases and J lost 1, with 7 bases in between. Germline V gene data show CDR1 as MNHEY and CDR2 as SVGEGT. The CDR3 DNA reads TGTGCCAGCAGTTATTTTACAAGCAATCAGCCCCAGCATTTT. This codes for CASSYFTSNQPQHF.

The V gene is TRBV6-4, the J gene TRBJ2-3, with 10 nucleotides matching TRBD1. Germline trimming cut 2 bases from V and 1 base from J; bases unmatched to any gene: 0. CDR3 length equals 15 residues. Germline V gene lookup returns CDR1 MRHNA and CDR2 SNTAGT. CDR3 protein: CASSDGTGGTDTQYF. CDR3 in DNA: TGTGCCAGCAGTGACGGGACAGGGGGCACAGATACGCAGTATTTT.

This chain links TRBV4-1 with TRBJ2-1, with D possibly TRBD2 on 6 matching bases. CDR3 length: 15 residues. Germline CDR1 is MGHRA and CDR2 is YSYEKL. Trimming shortened V by 1 base and J by 6 bases, and 13 bases separated the two germline ends. This chain's CDR3 is CASSQGTLAINEQFF. The CDR3 nucleotides are TGCGCCAGCAGCCAAGGGACCCTAGCGATCAATGAGCAGTTCTTC.

V gene TRBV6-2 or TRBV6-3 combines with J gene TRBJ1-2, with D unresolved. Germline V lookup: CDR1 MNHEY, CDR2 SVGEGT. Trimming took 0 bases from V and 2 from J, leaving 16 bases between them. There are 17 residues in the CDR3. CDR3 in DNA: TGTGCCAGCAGTTACTCCCCGGACGGCCGAGGAAACTATGGCTACACCTTC. Amino acids: CASSYSPDGRGNYGYTF.

DNA for the CDR3: TGTGCCAGTAGTATTTATAGCGGGGCCGGGGAGCTGTTTTTT. It yields the protein CASSIYSGAGELFF. The chain is built from TRBV19 and TRBJ2-2; 8 positions match TRBD2. Per the germline V gene, CDR1 is LNHDA and CDR2 is SQIVND (reference sequence). The CDR3 extends over 14 amino acids. V lost 3 bases to trimming and J lost 6 bases; unmatched junction nucleotides: 3. The complete variable domain, with remaining parts taken from reference TRBV19 and TRBJ2-2, reads DGGITQSPKYLFRKEGQNVTLSCEQNLNHDAMYWYRQDPGQGLRLIYYSQIVNDFQKGDIAEGYSVSREKKESFPLTVTSAQKNPTAFYLCASSIYSGAGELFFGEGSRLTVL.

The chain joins TRBV4-3 to TRBJ2-5, with 7 nucleotides matching TRBD2. In germline, CDR1 is LGHNA, CDR2 YSLEER. The V gene end was trimmed by 7 bases and the J gene end by 1 base; junction bases not matched to a gene: 15. The CDR3 loop spans 17 amino acids. The CDR3 bases are TGCGCCAGCACCGGGGCTCGGGACTTAGCGGGCCAAGAGACCCAGTACTTC. Residues: CASTGARDLAGQETQYF.

The chain is built from TRBV18 and TRBJ1-1; the D gene is possibly TRBD1 (6 bases). The germline gives CDR1 KGHSH, CDR2 LQKENI. The CDR3 is 14 residues long. Deletions cut 2 bases from V and 0 bases from J, with 7 bases between. CDR3 nucleotide sequence: TGTGCCAGCTCACCAGGGACACTGAACACTGAAGCTTTCTTT. As protein: CASSPGTLNTEAFF.

J is TRBJ2-6 and V is TRBV27; D remains ambiguous. Between the trimmed V and J ends, which lost 2 bases and 2 bases, there was a span of 1 base. The germline V gene has CDR1 MNHEY and CDR2 SMNVEV (reference sequence). The CDR3 runs 13 residues. CDR3 region: CASSLTGANVLTF. CDR3 in DNA: TGTGCCAGCAGTTTAACTGGGGCCAACGTCCTGACTTTC.